The clone carrying this TCR beta chain occurred once. The antigen is not known. This sample is drawn from a study of T cell responses to AZD1222 COVID-19 vaccine. Study findings and constraints: Seropositive AZD1222 recipients at baseline numbered only five to seven. Mostly white British, mostly female donors; authors suggested clonal diversity may be underestimated.

Only in-frame clones appear in the TCRdb table, and some are missing; sequencing was by immunoSEQ multiplex PCR. This table holds around 89,000 clones, about nine tenths found once. Germline values: CDR1 SGHNT, CDR2 YYREEE (reference sequence). The CDR3 has 17 residues. Trimming took 6 bases from V and 1 from J, leaving 17 bases between them. This specimen consisted of peripheral blood, obtained on day 0 of AZD1222 vaccination. The chain links TRBV5-4 to TRBJ2-6; possibly TRBD1 for D (6 bases). The TCR was taken from an adult in good health. CDR3 sequence reads: CASNRGLGQSGANVLTF. The CDR3, as DNA: TGTGCCAGCAATCGGGGCTTGGGACAATCTGGGGCCAACGTCCTGACTTTC. The full variable domain, completed using reference TRBV5-4 and TRBJ2-6, is ETGVTQSPTHLIKTRGQQVTLRCSSQSGHNTVSWYQQALGQGPQFIFQYYREEENGRGNFPPRFSGLQFPNYSSELNVNALELDDSALYLCASNRGLGQSGANVLTFGAGSRLTVL.